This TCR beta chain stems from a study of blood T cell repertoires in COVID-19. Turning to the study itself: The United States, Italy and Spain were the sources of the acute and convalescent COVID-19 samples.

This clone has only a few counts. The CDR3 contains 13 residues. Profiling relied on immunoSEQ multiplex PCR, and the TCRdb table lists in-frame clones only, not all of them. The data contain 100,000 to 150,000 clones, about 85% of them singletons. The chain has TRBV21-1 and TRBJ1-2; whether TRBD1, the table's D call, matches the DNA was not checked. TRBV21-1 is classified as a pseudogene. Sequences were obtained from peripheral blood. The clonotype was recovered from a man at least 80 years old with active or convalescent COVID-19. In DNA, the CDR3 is TGTGCCAGCAGCGCCAGTACTAACTATGGCTACACCTTC. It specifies CASSASTNYGYTF.